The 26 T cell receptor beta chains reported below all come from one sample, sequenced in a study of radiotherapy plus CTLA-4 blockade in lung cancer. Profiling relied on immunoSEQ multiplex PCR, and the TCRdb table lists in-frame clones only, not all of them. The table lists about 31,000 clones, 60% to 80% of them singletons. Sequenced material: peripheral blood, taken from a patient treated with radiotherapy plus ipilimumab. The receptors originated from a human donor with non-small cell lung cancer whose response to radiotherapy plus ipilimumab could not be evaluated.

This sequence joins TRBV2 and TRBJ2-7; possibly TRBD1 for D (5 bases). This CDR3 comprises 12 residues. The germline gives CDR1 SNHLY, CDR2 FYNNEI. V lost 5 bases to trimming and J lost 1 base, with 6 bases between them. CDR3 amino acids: CASSRTSYEQYF. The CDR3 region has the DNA TGTGCCAGCAGTAGGACATCCTACGAGCAGTACTTC.

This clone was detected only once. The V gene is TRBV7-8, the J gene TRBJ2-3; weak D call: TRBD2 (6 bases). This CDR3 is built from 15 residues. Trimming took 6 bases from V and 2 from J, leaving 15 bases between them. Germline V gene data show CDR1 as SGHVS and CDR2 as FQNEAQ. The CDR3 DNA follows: TGTGCCAGCAGGAAAAGGGACTTCGACACAGATACGCAGTATTTT. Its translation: CASRKRDFDTDTQYF.

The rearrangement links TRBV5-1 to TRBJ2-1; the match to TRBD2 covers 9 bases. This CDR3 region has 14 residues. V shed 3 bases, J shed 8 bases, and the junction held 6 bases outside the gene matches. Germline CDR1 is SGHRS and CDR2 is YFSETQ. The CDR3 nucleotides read TGCGCCAGCAGCTCAGGGACTAGCAGACATGAGCAGTTCTTC. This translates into CASSSGTSRHEQFF.

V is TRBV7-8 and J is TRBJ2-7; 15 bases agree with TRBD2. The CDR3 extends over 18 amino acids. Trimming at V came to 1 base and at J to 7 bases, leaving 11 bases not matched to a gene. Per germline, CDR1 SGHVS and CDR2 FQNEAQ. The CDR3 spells CASSLGRTSGRAAGEQYF. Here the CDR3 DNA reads TGTGCCAGCAGCTTAGGAAGGACTAGCGGGAGGGCCGCGGGAGAGCAGTACTTC. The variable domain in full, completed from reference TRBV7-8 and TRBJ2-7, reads GAGVSQSPRYKVAKRGQDVALRCDPISGHVSLFWYQQALGQGPEFLTYFQNEAQLDKSGLPSDRFFAERPEGSVSTLKIQRTQQEDSAVYLCASSLGRTSGRAAGEQYFGPGTRLTVT.

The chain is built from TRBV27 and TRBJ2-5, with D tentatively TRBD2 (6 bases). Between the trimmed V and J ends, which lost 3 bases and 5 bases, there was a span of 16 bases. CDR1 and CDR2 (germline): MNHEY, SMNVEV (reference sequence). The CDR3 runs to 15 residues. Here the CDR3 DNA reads TGTGCCAGCAGTTTGGCTAGCGACCCTGGGGAGACCCAGTACTTC. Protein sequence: CASSLASDPGETQYF.

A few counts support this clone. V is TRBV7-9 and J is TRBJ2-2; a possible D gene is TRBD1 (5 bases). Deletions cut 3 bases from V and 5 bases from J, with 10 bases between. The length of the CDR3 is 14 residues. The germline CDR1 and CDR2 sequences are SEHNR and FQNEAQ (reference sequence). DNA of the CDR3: TGTGCCAGCAGCTTGACAGTGGGGACCGGGGAGCTGTTTTTT. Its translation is CASSLTVGTGELFF. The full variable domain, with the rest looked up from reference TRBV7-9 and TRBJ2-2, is DTGVSQNPRHKITKRGQNVTFRCDPISEHNRLYWYRQTLGQGPEFLTYFQNEAQLEKSRLLSDRFSAERPKGSFSTLEIQRTEQGDSAMYLCASSLTVGTGELFFGEGSRLTVL.

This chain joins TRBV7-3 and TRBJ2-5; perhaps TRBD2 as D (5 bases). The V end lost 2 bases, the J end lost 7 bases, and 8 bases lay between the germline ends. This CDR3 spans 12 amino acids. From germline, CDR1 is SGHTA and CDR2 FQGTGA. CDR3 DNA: TGTGCCAGCAGCTTAGGGAGCGGGACCCAGTACTTC. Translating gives CASSLGSGTQYF.

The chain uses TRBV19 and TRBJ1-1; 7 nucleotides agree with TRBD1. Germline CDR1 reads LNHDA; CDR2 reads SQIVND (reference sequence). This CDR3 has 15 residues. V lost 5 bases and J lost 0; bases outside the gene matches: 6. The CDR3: CASSDRVALNTEAFF. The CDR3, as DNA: TGTGCCAGTAGTGACAGGGTGGCCCTGAACACTGAAGCTTTCTTT.

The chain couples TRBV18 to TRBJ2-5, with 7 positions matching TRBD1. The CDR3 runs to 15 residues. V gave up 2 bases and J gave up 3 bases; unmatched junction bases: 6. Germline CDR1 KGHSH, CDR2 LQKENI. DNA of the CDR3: TGTGCCAGCTCACCAAACCCGGGACAGAAAGAGACCCAGTACTTC. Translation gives CASSPNPGQKETQYF.

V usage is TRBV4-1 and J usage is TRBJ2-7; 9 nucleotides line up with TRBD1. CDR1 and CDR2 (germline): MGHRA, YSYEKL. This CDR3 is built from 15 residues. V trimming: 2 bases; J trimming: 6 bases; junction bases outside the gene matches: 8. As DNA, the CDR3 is TGCGCCAGCAGCCAACCGGGACAGGGCTTTTTCGAGCAGTACTTC. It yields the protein CASSQPGQGFFEQYF.

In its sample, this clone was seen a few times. The CDR3 DNA is TGTGCCAGCAGGTCGGACCCAGGGCCTAATGAAAAACTGTTTTTT. Its protein is CASRSDPGPNEKLFF. The chain links TRBV5-4 to TRBJ1-4; a weak D match, TRBD1 (5 bases). There are 15 residues in the CDR3. V was trimmed by 5 bases and J by 3 bases, leaving 14 bases between them. Germline CDR1 and CDR2: SGHNT and YYREEE (reference sequence).

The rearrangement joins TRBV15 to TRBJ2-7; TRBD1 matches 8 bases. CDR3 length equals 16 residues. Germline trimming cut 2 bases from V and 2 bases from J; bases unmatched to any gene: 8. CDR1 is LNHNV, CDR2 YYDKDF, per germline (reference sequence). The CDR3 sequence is CATSRLRTGSAYEQYF. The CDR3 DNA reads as TGTGCCACCAGCAGATTACGGACAGGGTCGGCCTACGAGCAGTACTTC.

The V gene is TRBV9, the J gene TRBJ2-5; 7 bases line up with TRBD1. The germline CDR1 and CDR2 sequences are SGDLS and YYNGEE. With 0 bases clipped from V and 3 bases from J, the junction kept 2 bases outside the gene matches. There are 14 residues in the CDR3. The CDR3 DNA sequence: TGTGCCAGCAGCGTAGGTGGGACAGAAGAGACCCAGTACTTC. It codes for CASSVGGTEETQYF.

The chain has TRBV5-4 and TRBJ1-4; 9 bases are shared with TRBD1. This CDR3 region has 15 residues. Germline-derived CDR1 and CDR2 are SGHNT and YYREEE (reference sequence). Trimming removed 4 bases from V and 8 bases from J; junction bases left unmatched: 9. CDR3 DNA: TGTGCCAGCAGCGAGAACAGGGGGCTAAACGAAAAACTGTTTTTT. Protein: CASSENRGLNEKLFF. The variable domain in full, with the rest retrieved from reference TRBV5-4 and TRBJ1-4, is ETGVTQSPTHLIKTRGQQVTLRCSSQSGHNTVSWYQQALGQGPQFIFQYYREEENGRGNFPPRFSGLQFPNYSSELNVNALELDDSALYLCASSENRGLNEKLFFGSGTQLSVL.

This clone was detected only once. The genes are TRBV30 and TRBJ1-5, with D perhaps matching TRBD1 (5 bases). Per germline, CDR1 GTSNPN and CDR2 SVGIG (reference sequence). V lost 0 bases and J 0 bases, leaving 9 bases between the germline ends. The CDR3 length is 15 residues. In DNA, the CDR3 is TGTGCCTGGAGTGTAAGGGGATCTAGCAATCAGCCCCAGCATTTT. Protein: CAWSVRGSSNQPQHF.

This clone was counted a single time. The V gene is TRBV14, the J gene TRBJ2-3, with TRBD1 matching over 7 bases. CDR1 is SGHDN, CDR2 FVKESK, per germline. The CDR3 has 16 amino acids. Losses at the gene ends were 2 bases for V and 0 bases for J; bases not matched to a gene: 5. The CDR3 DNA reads TGTGCCAGCAGCCAATGGACAGGCGCTAGCACAGATACGCAGTATTTT. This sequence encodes CASSQWTGASTDTQYF.

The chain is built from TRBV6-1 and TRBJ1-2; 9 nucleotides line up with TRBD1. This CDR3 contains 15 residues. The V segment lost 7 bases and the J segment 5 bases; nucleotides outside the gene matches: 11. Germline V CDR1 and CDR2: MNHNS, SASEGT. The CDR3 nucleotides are TGTGCCAGCATTGGACAGGGGTATATTACTTATGGCTACACCTTC. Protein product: CASIGQGYITYGYTF.

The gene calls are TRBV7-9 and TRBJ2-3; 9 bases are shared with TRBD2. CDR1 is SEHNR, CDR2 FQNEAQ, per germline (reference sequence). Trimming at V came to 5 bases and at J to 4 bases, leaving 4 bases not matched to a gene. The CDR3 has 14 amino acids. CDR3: CASSPGLASDTQYF. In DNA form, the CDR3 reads TGTGCCAGCAGCCCGGGACTAGCCTCAGATACGCAGTATTTT.

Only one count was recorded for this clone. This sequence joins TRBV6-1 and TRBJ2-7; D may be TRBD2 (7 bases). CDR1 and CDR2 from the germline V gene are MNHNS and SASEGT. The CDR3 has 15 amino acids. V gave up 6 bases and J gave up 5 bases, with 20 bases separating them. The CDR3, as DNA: TGTGCCAGCAGGGGGGGTAGGGGGGGCGTTAACGAGCAGTACTTC. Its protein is CASRGGRGGVNEQYF.

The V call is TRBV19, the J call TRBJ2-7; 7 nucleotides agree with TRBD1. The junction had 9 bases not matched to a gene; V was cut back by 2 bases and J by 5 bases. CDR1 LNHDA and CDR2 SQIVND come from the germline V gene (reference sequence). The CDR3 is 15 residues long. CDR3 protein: CASSIPGQSFNEQYF. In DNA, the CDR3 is TGTGCCAGTAGTATACCGGGACAGAGTTTCAACGAGCAGTACTTC.

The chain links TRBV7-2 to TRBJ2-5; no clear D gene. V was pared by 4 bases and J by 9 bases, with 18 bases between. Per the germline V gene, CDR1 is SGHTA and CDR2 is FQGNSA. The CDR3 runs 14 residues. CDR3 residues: CASSSADTSRSQYF. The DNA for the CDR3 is TGTGCCAGCAGCTCGGCCGACACCAGTAGGTCCCAGTACTTC.

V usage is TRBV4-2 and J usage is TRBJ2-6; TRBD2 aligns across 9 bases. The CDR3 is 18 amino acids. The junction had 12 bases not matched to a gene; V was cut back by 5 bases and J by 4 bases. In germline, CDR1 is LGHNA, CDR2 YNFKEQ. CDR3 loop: CASSTASGVTLGANVLTF. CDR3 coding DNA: TGTGCCAGCAGCACCGCTAGCGGGGTTACTCTGGGGGCCAACGTCCTGACTTTC.

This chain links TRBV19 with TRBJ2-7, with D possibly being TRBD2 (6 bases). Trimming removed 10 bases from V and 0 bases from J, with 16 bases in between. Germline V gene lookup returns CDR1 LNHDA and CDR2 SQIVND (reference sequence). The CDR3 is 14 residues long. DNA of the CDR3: TGTGCCATTTATAGCGGAGAAAACTCCTACGAGCAGTACTTC. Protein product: CAIYSGENSYEQYF.

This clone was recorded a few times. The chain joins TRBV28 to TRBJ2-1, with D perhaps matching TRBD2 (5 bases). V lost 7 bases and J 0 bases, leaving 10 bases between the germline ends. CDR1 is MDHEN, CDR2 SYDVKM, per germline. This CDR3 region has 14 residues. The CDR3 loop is CASMREISYNEQFF. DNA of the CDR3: TGTGCCAGCATGAGGGAGATCTCCTACAATGAGCAGTTCTTC. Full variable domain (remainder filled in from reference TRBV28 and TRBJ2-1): DVKVTQSSRYLVKRTGEKVFLECVQDMDHENMFWYRQDPGLGLRLIYFSYDVKMKEKGDIPEGYSVSREKKERFSLILESASTNQTSMYLCASMREISYNEQFFGPGTRLTVL.

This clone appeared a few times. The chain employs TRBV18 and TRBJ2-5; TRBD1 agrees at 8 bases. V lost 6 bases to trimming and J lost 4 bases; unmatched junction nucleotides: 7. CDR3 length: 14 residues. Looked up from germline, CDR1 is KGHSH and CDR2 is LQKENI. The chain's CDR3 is CASSYGQGGETQYF. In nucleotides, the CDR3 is TGTGCCAGCTCCTACGGACAGGGAGGAGAGACCCAGTACTTC. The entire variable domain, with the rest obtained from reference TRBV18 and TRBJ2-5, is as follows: NAGVMQNPRHLVRRRGQEARLRCSPMKGHSHVYWYRQLPEEGLKFMVYLQKENIIDESGMPKERFSAEFPKEGPSILRIQQVVRGDSAAYFCASSYGQGGETQYFGPGTRLLVL.

For the CDR3, the DNA is TGTGCCAGCAGTTTAACGGGACTCGGCGAGCAGTACTTC. As protein: CASSLTGLGEQYF. The chain couples TRBV27 to TRBJ2-7; tentative D call: TRBD2 (6 bases). Per germline, CDR1 MNHEY and CDR2 SMNVEV (reference sequence). V was cut by 2 bases and J by 6 bases, with 11 bases left in between. This CDR3 region has 13 residues.